This entry lists 22 T cell receptor beta chains sequenced from one sample in a study of T cells in localized non-small cell lung cancer (dated by TCRdb to the early 2020s). Library generation was performed with the immunoSEQ multiplex PCR assay. In TCRdb, the immuneACCESS table is reduced to in-frame sequences with V and J assigned. These tables do not hold every clone; where another copy was compared, an unresolved V gene accounts for under half, and the others remain unexplained. A total of under 35,000 clones appear in this sample, 85% to 95% of them only once. The ten largest clonotypes hold roughly 30% of the sample. The sample in question was peripheral blood, obtained before any cancer treatment. Source of these receptors: a female donor over 55 with stage I lung adenocarcinoma.

The chain is built from TRBV4-1 and TRBJ1-3; D is perhaps TRBD1 (6 bases). Germline CDR1 and CDR2: MGHRA and YSYEKL. V lost 1 base and J 0 bases, leaving 10 bases between the germline ends. The CDR3 spans 16 residues. CDR3 region: CASSQVHRDSGNTIYF. The CDR3 coding sequence is TGCGCCAGCAGCCAAGTCCACAGGGACTCTGGAAACACCATATATTTT.

The V gene is TRBV19, the J gene TRBJ2-1; D gene ambiguous. CDR1 and CDR2 (germline): LNHDA, SQIVND (reference sequence). CDR3 length equals 12 residues. V lost 7 bases to trimming and J lost 5 bases, with 9 bases between them. This CDR3 reads CASTREDNEQFF. The CDR3 DNA sequence: TGTGCCAGTACGAGAGAAGACAATGAGCAGTTCTTC. The full variable domain, its missing parts supplied by reference TRBV19 and TRBJ2-1, is DGGITQSPKYLFRKEGQNVTLSCEQNLNHDAMYWYRQDPGQGLRLIYYSQIVNDFQKGDIAEGYSVSREKKESFPLTVTSAQKNPTAFYLCASTREDNEQFFGPGTRLTVL.

This chain links TRBV11-1 with TRBJ2-2; 7 nucleotides align to TRBD2. The CDR3 has 16 residues. Germline CDR1 SGHAT, CDR2 FQDESV (reference sequence). The trim removed 5 bases at V and 3 bases at J, leaving 9 bases unmatched. The CDR3 sequence is CASSRSGAVYTGELFF. Written as DNA, the CDR3 is TGTGCCAGCAGCCGCAGCGGGGCGGTTTACACCGGGGAGCTGTTTTTT.

Comment on this clone: The same CDR3 also results from other DNA sequences found in this sample. The chain carries TRBV18 and TRBJ1-1; D gene uncertain. V lost 3 bases and J 3 bases, leaving 11 bases between the germline ends. The CDR3 is made up of 14 amino acids. Germline V lookup: CDR1 KGHSH, CDR2 LQKENI. The DNA of the CDR3 is TGTGCCAGCTCACCGCAAGGAGGAGACACTGAAGCTTTCTTT. The encoded protein is CASSPQGGDTEAFF. The whole variable domain, filled in from reference TRBV18 and TRBJ1-1, reads NAGVMQNPRHLVRRRGQEARLRCSPMKGHSHVYWYRQLPEEGLKFMVYLQKENIIDESGMPKERFSAEFPKEGPSILRIQQVVRGDSAAYFCASSPQGGDTEAFFGQGTRLTVV.

This chain joins TRBV5-1 and TRBJ2-5; possible D gene TRBD1, 9 bases. Trimming removed 4 bases from V and 3 bases from J, with 25 bases in between. The CDR3 spans 18 residues. Germline loops: CDR1 SGHRS, CDR2 YFSETQ. The CDR3 loop is CASSRGQGRVSGEETQYF. CDR3 in DNA: TGCGCCAGCAGCCGCGGACAGGGGCGAGTTAGCGGGGAAGAGACCCAGTACTTC. Full variable domain (remainder filled in from reference TRBV5-1 and TRBJ2-5): KAGVTQTPRYLIKTRGQQVTLSCSPISGHRSVSWYQQTPGQGLQFLFEYFSETQRNKGNFPGRFSGRQFSNSRSEMNVSTLELGDSALYLCASSRGQGRVSGEETQYFGPGTRLLVL.

The chain is built from TRBV7-3 and TRBJ2-7; D not resolved. Deletions cut 4 bases from V and 5 bases from J, with 12 bases between. The CDR3 has 13 amino acids. CDR1 SGHTA and CDR2 FQGTGA come from the germline V gene. DNA of the CDR3: TGTGCCAGCAGCTCCTCCATTGGAAACGAGCAGTACTTC. It specifies CASSSSIGNEQYF.

This clone was seen once. The CDR3 nucleotides read TGCGCCAGCAGCCCCAGGACAGATGGAAACATTCAGTACTTC. Its translation is CASSPRTDGNIQYF. The rearrangement links TRBV5-1 to TRBJ2-4, with D maybe TRBD1 (6 bases). V was shortened by 4 bases and J by 6 bases, with 14 bases between the two germline ends. The CDR3 extends over 14 amino acids. From germline, CDR1 is SGHRS and CDR2 YFSETQ.

The chain recombines TRBV25-1 with TRBJ2-7, with 7 bases lining up with TRBD1. This CDR3 is 13 amino acids long. Per the germline V gene, CDR1 is MGHDK and CDR2 is SYGVNS. J gave up 1 base and V 6 bases, and 3 bases lay outside the gene matches. The CDR3 region has the DNA TGTGCCAGCAGCCGACAGGGATCCTACGAGCAGTACTTC. Translated: CASSRQGSYEQYF.

The genes are TRBV5-6 and TRBJ2-7, with D perhaps assigned TRBD1 or TRBD2 (5 bases each). V gave up 3 bases and J gave up 4 bases, with 14 bases separating them. The CDR3 loop spans 14 amino acids. CDR1 is SGHDT, CDR2 YYEEEE, per germline. In DNA, the CDR3 is TGTGCCAGCAGCTCCGGGACCGTCGCTTACGAGCAGTACTTC. Amino acids: CASSSGTVAYEQYF. Filled out from reference TRBV5-6 and TRBJ2-7, the complete variable domain reads DAGVTQSPTHLIKTRGQQVTLRCSPKSGHDTVSWYQQALGQGPQFIFQYYEEEERQRGNFPDRFSGHQFPNYSSELNVNALLLGDSALYLCASSSGTVAYEQYFGPGTRLTVT.

The J gene is TRBJ1-5, the V gene TRBV6-1, with D maybe TRBD1 (5 bases). This CDR3 comprises 14 residues. Trimming cost V 10 bases and J 0 bases, with 13 bases left between them. CDR1 and CDR2 (germline): MNHNS, SASEGT. For the CDR3, the DNA is TGTGCCACCAGGGCGGGGTATAGCAATCAGCCCCAGCATTTT. Translating it yields CATRAGYSNQPQHF.

This chain links TRBV12-5 with TRBJ1-1, with a possible D match to TRBD1 (5 bases). The V end was cut by 3 bases, the J end by 4 bases, with 12 bases between. This CDR3 region has 14 residues. Germline CDR1 is LGHNT and CDR2 is FRNRAP. The CDR3 loop is CASGLPGEGTEAFF. In DNA form, the CDR3 reads TGTGCTAGTGGTTTACCGGGGGAGGGCACTGAAGCTTTCTTT.

The gene calls are TRBV30 and TRBJ2-7; D remains unclear. V was shortened by 2 bases and J by 1 base, with 3 bases between the two germline ends. This CDR3 is 11 amino acids long. Per germline, CDR1 GTSNPN and CDR2 SVGIG (reference sequence). In DNA, the CDR3 is TGTGCCTGGAGTAAATCCTACGAGCAGTACTTC. It encodes CAWSKSYEQYF.

V is TRBV11-2 and J is TRBJ2-3, with D perhaps matching TRBD1 or TRBD2 (6 bases each). Germline lookup yields CDR1 SGHAT and CDR2 FQNNGV. The CDR3 consists of 15 residues. Trimming removed 3 bases at V and 0 bases at J, with 10 bases between. CDR3 bases: TGTGCCAGCAGCTTGACCGGGGGCAGCACAGATACGCAGTATTTT. Translating it yields CASSLTGGSTDTQYF. Filled out from reference TRBV11-2 and TRBJ2-3, the complete variable domain reads EAGVAQSPRYKIIEKRQSVAFWCNPISGHATLYWYQQILGQGPKLLIQFQNNGVVDDSQLPKDRFSAERLKGVDSTLKIQPAKLEDSAVYLCASSLTGGSTDTQYFGPGTRLTVL.

The rearrangement uses TRBV7-9 and TRBJ1-3; 9 bases match TRBD1. The germline V gene encodes CDR1 SEHNR and CDR2 FQNEAQ (reference sequence). J gave up 2 bases and V 5 bases, and 7 bases lay outside the gene matches. The CDR3 totals 16 residues. CDR3 residues: CASSNDRGLTGNTIYF. The DNA of the CDR3 is TGTGCCAGCAGCAACGACAGGGGGTTGACTGGAAACACCATATATTTT.

This clone appeared a single time. V usage is TRBV12-5 and J usage is TRBJ2-1; D gene ambiguous. CDR1 is LGHNT, CDR2 FRNRAP, per germline. This CDR3 is built from 14 residues. Deletions cut 5 bases from V and 8 bases from J, with 16 bases between. CDR3 sequence (DNA): TGTGCTAGTGGTCCCCGGTTCGGCAGGCATGAGCAGTTCTTC. Protein product: CASGPRFGRHEQFF.

This chain uses TRBV5-1 with TRBJ1-1; TRBD1 is a possible D gene (5 bases). Germline loops: CDR1 SGHRS, CDR2 YFSETQ. Trimming stripped 0 bases from V and 0 bases from J, with 6 bases between. The CDR3 runs to 14 residues. The CDR3 DNA sequence: TGCGCCAGCAGCTTGGCGGACATGAACACTGAAGCTTTCTTT. Protein sequence: CASSLADMNTEAFF.

The rearrangement links TRBV11-2 to TRBJ2-7; D could derive from TRBD1 or TRBD2 (5 bases each). CDR3 length equals 15 residues. Trimming took off 1 base at V and 2 bases at J, with 12 bases between the two ends. The germline gives CDR1 SGHAT, CDR2 FQNNGV. The CDR3: CASSLGTGPTYEQYF. The CDR3 coding sequence is TGTGCCAGCAGCTTAGGAACGGGACCAACCTACGAGCAGTACTTC.

This clone was observed once. The chain combines TRBV7-9 with TRBJ1-1; 10 nucleotides match TRBD1. V was clipped by 6 bases and J by 3 bases; unmatched bases: 4. Germline V gene data show CDR1 as SEHNR and CDR2 as FQNEAQ (reference sequence). The CDR3 consists of 14 residues. Here the CDR3 DNA reads TGTGCCAGCAGACTGGGGACAGGGGACACTGAAGCTTTCTTT. It encodes CASRLGTGDTEAFF. The whole variable domain, remainder taken from reference TRBV7-9 and TRBJ1-1, is DTGVSQNPRHKITKRGQNVTFRCDPISEHNRLYWYRQTLGQGPEFLTYFQNEAQLEKSRLLSDRFSAERPKGSFSTLEIQRTEQGDSAMYLCASRLGTGDTEAFFGQGTRLTVV.

The chain couples TRBV2 to TRBJ2-5; tentative D call: TRBD2 (5 bases). Trimming shortened V by 6 bases and J by 5 bases, and 16 bases separated the two germline ends. Per the germline V gene, CDR1 is SNHLY and CDR2 is FYNNEI. The length of the CDR3 is 14 residues. In DNA form, the CDR3 reads TGTGCCAGCAGGGACGACGGGGAATGGGAGACCCAGTACTTC. It specifies CASRDDGEWETQYF.

The rearrangement links TRBV5-4 to TRBJ2-7, with a tentative D call TRBD2 (6 bases). V shed 4 bases and J shed 5 bases, with 19 bases lying between them. This CDR3 region has 15 residues. Germline V gene data show CDR1 as SGHNT and CDR2 as YYREEE (reference sequence). DNA of the CDR3: TGTGCCAGCAGCATGGAGGGCCCGCGCCGGGACGAGCAGTACTTC. Translation gives CASSMEGPRRDEQYF.

A few counts support this clone. The chain carries TRBV20-1 and TRBJ2-7, with TRBD2 matching 7 bases. V trimming: 6 bases; J trimming: 2 bases; junction bases outside the gene matches: 1. The CDR3 covers 11 residues. Germline assignment: CDR1 DFQATT and CDR2 SNEGSKA (reference sequence). The CDR3: CSAGRAYEQYF. The CDR3 region has the DNA TGCAGTGCAGGGAGGGCCTACGAGCAGTACTTC.

The gene calls are TRBV11-3 and TRBJ2-3, with D perhaps TRBD1 (5 bases). There are 14 residues in the CDR3. Deletions cut 1 base from V and 6 bases from J, with 11 bases between. CDR1 and CDR2 from the germline V gene are SGHNT and YENEEA. CDR3 nucleotides: TGTGCCAGCAGCTTAGGGGGCCCGGCGGATACGCAGTATTTT. It codes for CASSLGGPADTQYF.